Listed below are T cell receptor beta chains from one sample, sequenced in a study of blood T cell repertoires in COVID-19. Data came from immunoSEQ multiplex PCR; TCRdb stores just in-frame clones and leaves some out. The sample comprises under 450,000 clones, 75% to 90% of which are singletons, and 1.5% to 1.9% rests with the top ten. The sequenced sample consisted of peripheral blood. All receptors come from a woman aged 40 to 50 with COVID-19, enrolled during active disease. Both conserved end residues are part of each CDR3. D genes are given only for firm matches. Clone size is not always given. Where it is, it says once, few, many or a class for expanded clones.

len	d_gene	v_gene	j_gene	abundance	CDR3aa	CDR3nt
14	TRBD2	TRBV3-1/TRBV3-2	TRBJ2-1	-	CASSQPSAGDEQFF	TGTGCCAGCAGCCAACCTAGCGCGGGGGATGAGCAGTTCTTC
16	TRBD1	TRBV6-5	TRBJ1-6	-	CASSYSGQGDNSPLHF	TGTGCCAGCAGTTACTCGGGACAGGGCGATAATTCACCCCTCCACTTT
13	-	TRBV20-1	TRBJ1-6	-	CSASMTGNSPLHF	TGCAGTGCTAGTATGACAGGCAATTCACCCCTCCACTTT
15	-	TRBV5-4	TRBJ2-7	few	CASSLGRETGHEQYF	TGTGCCAGCAGCTTGGGGAGGGAGACGGGACACGAGCAGTACTTC
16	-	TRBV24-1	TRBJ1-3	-	CATSDLPQALINTIYF	TGTGCCACCAGTGATTTACCCCAGGCCCTAATAAACACCATATATTTT
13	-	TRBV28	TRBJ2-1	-	CASSFLPGNEQFF	TGTGCCAGCAGTTTTCTTCCCGGCAATGAGCAGTTCTTC
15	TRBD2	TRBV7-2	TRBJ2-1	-	CASSLGLAEYNEQFF	TGTGCCAGCAGCTTGGGACTAGCGGAATACAATGAGCAGTTCTTC
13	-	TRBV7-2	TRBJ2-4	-	CASSSPAKNIQYF	TGTGCCAGCAGCTCCCCGGCCAAAAACATTCAGTACTTC
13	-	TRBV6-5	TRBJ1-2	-	CASSYWTEGGYTF	TGTGCCAGCAGTTACTGGACGGAGGGTGGCTACACCTTC
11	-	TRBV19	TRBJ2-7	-	CASSTFYEQYF	TGTGCCAGTAGTACCTTCTACGAGCAGTACTTC
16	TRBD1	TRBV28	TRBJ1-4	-	CASSGPRDRGNEKLFF	TGTGCCAGCAGTGGACCCCGGGACAGGGGTAATGAAAAACTGTTTTTT
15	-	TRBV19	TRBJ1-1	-	CASSIRQGLNTEAFF	TGTGCCAGTAGTATCAGGCAGGGCCTGAACACTGAAGCTTTCTTT
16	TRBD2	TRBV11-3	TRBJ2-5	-	CASSLNSGGLEETQYF	TGTGCCAGCAGCTTAAATAGCGGGGGGCTTGAAGAGACCCAGTACTTC
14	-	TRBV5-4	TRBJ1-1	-	CASSQTGGGTEAFF	TGTGCCAGCAGCCAAACCGGCGGAGGTACTGAAGCTTTCTTT
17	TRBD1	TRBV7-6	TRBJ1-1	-	CASSSRGRDSMNTEAFF	TGTGCCAGCAGTTCCAGGGGCCGGGACAGCATGAACACTGAAGCTTTCTTT
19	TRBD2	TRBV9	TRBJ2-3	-	CASSVGPSGRARSTDTQYF	TGTGCCAGCAGCGTAGGTCCTAGCGGGAGGGCCAGAAGCACAGATACGCAGTATTTT
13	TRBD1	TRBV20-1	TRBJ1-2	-	CSATDRGAYGYTF	TGCAGTGCTACTGACAGGGGTGCCTATGGCTACACCTTC
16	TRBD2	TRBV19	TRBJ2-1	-	CASSQGGGRSYNEQFF	TGTGCCAGTAGTCAAGGCGGGGGGCGCTCCTACAATGAGCAGTTCTTC
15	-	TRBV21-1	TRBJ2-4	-	CASSKEAGVKNIQYF	TGTGCCAGCAGCAAAGAGGCCGGGGTAAAAAACATTCAGTACTTC
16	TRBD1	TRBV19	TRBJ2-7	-	CASSPSGQGNIYEQYF	TGTGCCAGTAGTCCCTCGGGACAGGGGAACATCTACGAGCAGTACTTC
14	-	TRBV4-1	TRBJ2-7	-	CASSQAEENYEQYF	TGCGCCAGCAGCCAAGCGGAGGAAAACTACGAGCAGTACTTC
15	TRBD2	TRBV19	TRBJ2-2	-	CASSMLGGVAGELFF	TGTGCCAGTAGTATGCTCGGGGGGGTGGCCGGGGAGCTGTTTTTT
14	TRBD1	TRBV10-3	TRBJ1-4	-	CAISADRENEKLFF	TGTGCCATCAGCGCGGACAGGGAGAATGAAAAACTGTTTTTT
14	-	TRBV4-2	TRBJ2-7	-	CASSQDRDTYEQYF	TGTGCCAGCAGCCAAGATCGGGACACCTACGAGCAGTACTTC
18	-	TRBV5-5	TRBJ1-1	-	CASSPAWDTRVGNTEAFF	TGTGCCAGCAGCCCCGCCTGGGACACAAGGGTGGGGAACACTGAAGCTTTCTTT
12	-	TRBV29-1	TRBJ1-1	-	CSVESWNTEAFF	TGCAGCGTTGAATCCTGGAACACTGAAGCTTTCTTT
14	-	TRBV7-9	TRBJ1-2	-	CASSFGGDLYGYTF	TGTGCCAGCAGCTTCGGCGGGGATCTCTATGGCTACACCTTC
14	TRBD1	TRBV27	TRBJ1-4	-	CASSLGGTGGILFF	TGTGCCAGCAGTTTAGGGGGGACAGGAGGAATCCTGTTTTTT
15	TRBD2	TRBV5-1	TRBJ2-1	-	CASSLVWTSENEQFF	TGCGCCAGCAGCTTGGTCTGGACTAGCGAGAATGAGCAGTTCTTC
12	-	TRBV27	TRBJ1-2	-	CASSSQGYGYTF	TGTGCCAGCAGTTCCCAGGGCTATGGCTACACCTTC
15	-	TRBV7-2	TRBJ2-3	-	CASSLKLASTLGQYF	TGTGCCAGCAGTCTCAAGCTAGCCTCGACCCTAGGGCAGTATTTT
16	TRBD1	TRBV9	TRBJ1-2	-	CASSVAWDSQQSGYTF	TGTGCCAGCAGCGTAGCATGGGACAGCCAACAAAGTGGCTACACCTTC
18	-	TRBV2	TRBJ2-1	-	CASSEESQDFNNYNEQFF	TGTGCCAGCAGTGAAGAATCGCAAGACTTCAACAACTACAATGAGCAGTTCTTC
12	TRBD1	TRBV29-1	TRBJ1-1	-	CSVAPGQYEAFF	TGCAGCGTTGCGCCGGGACAGTATGAAGCTTTCTTT
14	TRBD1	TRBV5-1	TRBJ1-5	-	CASSFGTDNQPQHF	TGCGCCAGCAGCTTCGGGACAGACAATCAGCCCCAGCATTTT
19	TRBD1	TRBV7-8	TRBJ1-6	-	CASSSIQGQGVSYNSPLHF	TGTGCCAGCAGCTCCATCCAAGGACAGGGCGTCTCCTATAATTCACCCCTCCACTTT
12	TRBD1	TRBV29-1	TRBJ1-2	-	CSAAGQGNGYTF	TGCAGCGCCGCGGGACAGGGTAATGGCTACACCTTC
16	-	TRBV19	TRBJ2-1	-	CASSPSPRSSYNEQFF	TGTGCCAGTAGTCCTTCCCCCAGGTCCTCCTACAATGAGCAGTTCTTC
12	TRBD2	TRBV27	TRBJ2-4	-	CASGLAENIQYF	TGTGCCAGCGGACTAGCGGAAAACATTCAGTACTTC
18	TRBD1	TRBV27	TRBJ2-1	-	CASSLSWQGVRSYNEQFF	TGTGCCAGCAGTTTATCTTGGCAGGGGGTAAGGTCCTACAATGAGCAGTTCTTC
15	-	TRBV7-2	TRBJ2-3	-	CASSLGVAAGAPQYF	TGTGCCAGCAGCTTAGGTGTAGCGGCGGGGGCCCCACAGTATTTT
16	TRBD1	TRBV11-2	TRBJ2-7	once	CASSRRMTGGAYEQYF	TGTGCCAGCAGCCGCCGAATGACAGGGGGAGCCTACGAGCAGTACTTC
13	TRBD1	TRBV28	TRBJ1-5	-	CASSRDRVKPQHF	TGTGCCAGCAGTCGGGACAGGGTAAAGCCCCAGCATTTT
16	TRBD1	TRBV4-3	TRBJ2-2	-	CASSQRDSWNTGELFF	TGCGCCAGCAGCCAAAGGGACAGCTGGAACACCGGGGAGCTGTTTTTT
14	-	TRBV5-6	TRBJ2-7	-	CASSLNQWLLEQYF	TGTGCCAGCAGCTTGAACCAGTGGTTGTTGGAGCAGTACTTC
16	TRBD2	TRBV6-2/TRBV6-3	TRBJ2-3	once	CASSPVSGAPTDTQYF	TGTGCCAGCAGCCCCGTCAGCGGGGCTCCCACAGATACGCAGTATTTT